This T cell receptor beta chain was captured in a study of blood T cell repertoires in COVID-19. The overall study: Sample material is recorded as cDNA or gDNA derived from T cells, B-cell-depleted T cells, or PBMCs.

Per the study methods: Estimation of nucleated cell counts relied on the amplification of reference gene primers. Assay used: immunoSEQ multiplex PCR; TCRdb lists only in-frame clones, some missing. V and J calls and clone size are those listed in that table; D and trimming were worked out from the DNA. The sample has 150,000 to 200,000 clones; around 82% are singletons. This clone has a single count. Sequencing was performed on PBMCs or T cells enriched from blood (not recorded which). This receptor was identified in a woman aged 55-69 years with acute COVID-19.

CDR3 loop: CSAPAASGVNTQYF. DNA of the CDR3: TGCAGCGCCCCCGCCGCTAGCGGGGTTAATACGCAGTATTTT. V usage is TRBV29-1 and J usage is TRBJ2-3; TRBD2 matches 9 bases. The ends lost 7 bases at V and 7 bases at J; junction bases unmatched: 12. Germline CDR1 reads SQVTM; CDR2 reads ANQGSEA. The CDR3 covers 14 residues.